This TCR beta chain was found in a study of T cell repertoires in cytomegalovirus infection. Across the whole study: A matching HLA type, together with CMV infection, was signaled by public TCR beta signatures.

The V gene's germline CDR1 is KGHDR and CDR2 SFDVKD. The CDR3 consists of 17 residues. V was trimmed by 3 bases and J by 0 bases, leaving 13 bases between them. This clonotype was counted a few times. Antigen specificity is unknown. Broader study findings: The cumulative frequency of public TCR beta families distinguished individuals who carried CMV together with the relevant HLA. Dominant in the ex vivo response were TCR beta clonotypes restricted by HLA-C and specific for CMV.

A single record per CDR3 protein comes from TCRdb applying MiXCR to the reads. The sample includes roughly 200,000 distinct CDR3 sequences, 38% of them seen just once. Sequenced material: CD8+ T cells from cultured PBMCs, taken from culture after CMV antigen stimulation. The clonotype originates from a human donor in good health (CMV status not recorded). Some clones in this sample may be carry-over from other donors' samples. The chain joins TRBV24-1 to TRBJ2-2, with D maybe TRBD2 (5 bases). Here the CDR3 DNA reads TGTGCCACCAGTGATGGACTGTCAATCGCGAACACCGGGGAGCTGTTTTTT. Protein: CATSDGLSIANTGELFF.